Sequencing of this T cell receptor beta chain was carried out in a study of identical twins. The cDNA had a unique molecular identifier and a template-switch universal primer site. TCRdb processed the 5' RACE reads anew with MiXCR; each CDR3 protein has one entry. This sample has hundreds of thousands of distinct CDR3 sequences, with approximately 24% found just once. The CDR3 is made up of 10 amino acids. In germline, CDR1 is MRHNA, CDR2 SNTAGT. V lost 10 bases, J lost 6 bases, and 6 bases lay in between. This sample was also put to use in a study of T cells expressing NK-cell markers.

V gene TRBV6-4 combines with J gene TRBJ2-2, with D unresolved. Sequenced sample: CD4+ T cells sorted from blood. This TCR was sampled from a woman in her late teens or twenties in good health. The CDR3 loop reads CATTPGELFF. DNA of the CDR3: TGTGCCACCACGCCCGGGGAGCTGTTTTTT.